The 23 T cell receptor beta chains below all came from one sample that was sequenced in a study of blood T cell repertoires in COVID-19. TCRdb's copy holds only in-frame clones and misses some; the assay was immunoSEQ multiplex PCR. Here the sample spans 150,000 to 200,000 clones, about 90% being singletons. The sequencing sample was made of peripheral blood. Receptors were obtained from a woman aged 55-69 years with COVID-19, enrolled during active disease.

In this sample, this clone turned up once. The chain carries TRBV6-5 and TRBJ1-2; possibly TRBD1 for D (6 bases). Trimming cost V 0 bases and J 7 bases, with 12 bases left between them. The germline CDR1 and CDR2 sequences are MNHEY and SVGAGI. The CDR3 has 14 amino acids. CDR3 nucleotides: TGTGCCAGCAGTTACTCGAGGGGGAGAGGTGGCTACACCTTC. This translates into CASSYSRGRGGYTF.

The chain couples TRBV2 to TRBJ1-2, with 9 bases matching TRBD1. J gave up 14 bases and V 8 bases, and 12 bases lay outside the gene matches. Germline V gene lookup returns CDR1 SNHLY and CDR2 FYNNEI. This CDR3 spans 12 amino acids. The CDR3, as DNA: TGTGCCAGCGGCCGCGGACAGGGGACTCGGACCTTC. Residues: CASGRGQGTRTF.

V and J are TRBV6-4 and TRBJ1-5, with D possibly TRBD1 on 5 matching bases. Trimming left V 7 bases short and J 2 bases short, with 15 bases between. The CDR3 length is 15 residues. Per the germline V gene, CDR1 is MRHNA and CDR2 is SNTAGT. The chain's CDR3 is CASNARGGGNQPQHF. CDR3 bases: TGTGCCAGCAATGCGAGGGGAGGCGGCAATCAGCCCCAGCATTTT.

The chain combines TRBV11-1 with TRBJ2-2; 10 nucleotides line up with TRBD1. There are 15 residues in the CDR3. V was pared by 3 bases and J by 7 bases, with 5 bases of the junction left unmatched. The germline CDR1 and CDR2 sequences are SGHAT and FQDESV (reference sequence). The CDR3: CASSLIGQGVGELFF. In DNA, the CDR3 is TGTGCCAGCAGCTTGATCGGACAGGGGGTCGGGGAGCTGTTTTTT.

In DNA form, the CDR3 reads TGTGCCAGCAGTATAGCGGGAGGGGGAGATACGCAGTATTTT. Residues: CASSIAGGGDTQYF. The chain has TRBV6-2 or TRBV6-3 and TRBJ2-3; 11 positions match TRBD2. The CDR3 totals 14 residues. CDR1 and CDR2 from the germline V gene are MNHEY and SVGEGT. The junction had 3 bases not matched to a gene; V was cut back by 5 bases and J by 5 bases.

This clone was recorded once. The CDR3 sequence: CASSIPGRGVRGELFF. Here the CDR3 DNA reads TGTGCCAGTAGTATCCCCGGCAGGGGAGTTAGGGGGGAGCTGTTTTTT. The V call is TRBV19, the J call TRBJ2-2; D might be TRBD1 (6 bases). Germline V gives CDR1 LNHDA, CDR2 SQIVND (reference sequence). The V gene lost 3 bases and the J gene lost 8 bases, with 19 bases spanning the gap. The CDR3 is made up of 16 amino acids.

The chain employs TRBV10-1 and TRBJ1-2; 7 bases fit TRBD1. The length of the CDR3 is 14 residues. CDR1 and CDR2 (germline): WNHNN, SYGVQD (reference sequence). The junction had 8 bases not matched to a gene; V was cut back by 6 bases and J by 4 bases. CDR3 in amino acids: CASSPVTGAYGYTF. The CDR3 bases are TGCGCCAGCAGCCCAGTTACAGGGGCCTATGGCTACACCTTC.

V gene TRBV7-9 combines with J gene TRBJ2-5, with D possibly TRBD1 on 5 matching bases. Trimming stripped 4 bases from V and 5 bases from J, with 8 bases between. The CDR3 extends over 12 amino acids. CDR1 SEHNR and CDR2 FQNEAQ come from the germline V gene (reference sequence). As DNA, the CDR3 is TGTGCCAGCAGCTCCCACAGGGAGACCCAGTACTTC. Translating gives CASSSHRETQYF.

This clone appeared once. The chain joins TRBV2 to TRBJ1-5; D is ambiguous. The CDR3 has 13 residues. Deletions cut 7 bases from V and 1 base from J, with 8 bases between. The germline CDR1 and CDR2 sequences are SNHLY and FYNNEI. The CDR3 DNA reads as TGTGCCAGCAATGGCCAGAGCAATCAGCCCCAGCATTTT. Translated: CASNGQSNQPQHF.

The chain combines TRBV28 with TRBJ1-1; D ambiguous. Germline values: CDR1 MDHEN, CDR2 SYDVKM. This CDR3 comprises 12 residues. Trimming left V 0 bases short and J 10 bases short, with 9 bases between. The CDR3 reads CASSLWEGRAFF. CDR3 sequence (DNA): TGTGCCAGCAGTTTATGGGAGGGTCGAGCTTTCTTT.

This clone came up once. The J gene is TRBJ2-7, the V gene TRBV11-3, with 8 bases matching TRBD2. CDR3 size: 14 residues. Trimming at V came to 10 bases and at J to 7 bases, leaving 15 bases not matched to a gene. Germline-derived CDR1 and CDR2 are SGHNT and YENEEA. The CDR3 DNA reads TGTGCCACTAAGGTGGGAGCGGGAGCGAGGGAGCAGTACTTC. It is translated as CATKVGAGAREQYF.

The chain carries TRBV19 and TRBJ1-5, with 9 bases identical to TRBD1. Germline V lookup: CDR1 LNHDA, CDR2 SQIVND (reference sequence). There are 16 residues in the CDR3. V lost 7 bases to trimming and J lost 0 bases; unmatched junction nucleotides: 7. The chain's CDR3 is CASNDWDRDSNQPQHF. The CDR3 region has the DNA TGTGCCAGTAACGATTGGGACAGGGATAGCAATCAGCCCCAGCATTTT.

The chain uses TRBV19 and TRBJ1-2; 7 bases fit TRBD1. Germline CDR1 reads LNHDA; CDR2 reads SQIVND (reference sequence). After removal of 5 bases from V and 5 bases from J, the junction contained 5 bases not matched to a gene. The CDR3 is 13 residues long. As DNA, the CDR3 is TGTGCCAGTAGTCGAGGGGGCGGGTATGGCTACACCTTC. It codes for CASSRGGGYGYTF.

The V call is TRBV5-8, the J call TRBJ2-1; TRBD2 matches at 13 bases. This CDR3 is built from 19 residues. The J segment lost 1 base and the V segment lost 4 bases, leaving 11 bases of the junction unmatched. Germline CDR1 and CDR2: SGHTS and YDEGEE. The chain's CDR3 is CASSPWTSGSFVSYNEQFF. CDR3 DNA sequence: TGTGCCAGCAGCCCCTGGACTAGCGGGAGTTTTGTGTCCTACAATGAGCAGTTCTTC.

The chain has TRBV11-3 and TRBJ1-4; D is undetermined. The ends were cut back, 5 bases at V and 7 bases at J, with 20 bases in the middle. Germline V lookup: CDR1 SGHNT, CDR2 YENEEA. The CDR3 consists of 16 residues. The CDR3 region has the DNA TGTGCCAGCAGCCTACGCGCGGGATTCAATAGTGAAAAACTGTTTTTT. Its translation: CASSLRAGFNSEKLFF.

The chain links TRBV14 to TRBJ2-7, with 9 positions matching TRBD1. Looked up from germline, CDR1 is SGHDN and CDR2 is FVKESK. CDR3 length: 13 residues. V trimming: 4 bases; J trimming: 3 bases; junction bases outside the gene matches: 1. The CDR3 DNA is TGTGCCAGCAGCCCGGGACAGGGCTACGAGCAGTACTTC. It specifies CASSPGQGYEQYF.

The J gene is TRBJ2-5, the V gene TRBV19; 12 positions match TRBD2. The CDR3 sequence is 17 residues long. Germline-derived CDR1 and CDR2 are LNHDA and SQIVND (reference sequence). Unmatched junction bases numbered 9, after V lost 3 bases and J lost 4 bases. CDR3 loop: CASSMVRLAGDLETQYF. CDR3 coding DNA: TGTGCCAGTAGTATGGTTCGACTAGCGGGAGATTTAGAGACCCAGTACTTC.

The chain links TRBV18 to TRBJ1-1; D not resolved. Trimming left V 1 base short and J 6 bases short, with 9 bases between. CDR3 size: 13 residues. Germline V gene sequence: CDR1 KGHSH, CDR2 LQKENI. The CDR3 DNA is TGTGCCAGCTCACCACAAGACAATTCTGAAGCTTTCTTT. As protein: CASSPQDNSEAFF.

CDR3 loop: CSVELAVYNEQFF. The CDR3 nucleotides read TGCAGCGTTGAACTAGCGGTTTACAATGAGCAGTTCTTC. V usage is TRBV29-1 and J usage is TRBJ2-1; 7 bases line up with TRBD2. The J segment lost 4 bases and the V segment lost 2 bases, leaving 2 bases of the junction unmatched. The CDR3 spans 13 residues. CDR1 SQVTM and CDR2 ANQGSEA come from the germline V gene.

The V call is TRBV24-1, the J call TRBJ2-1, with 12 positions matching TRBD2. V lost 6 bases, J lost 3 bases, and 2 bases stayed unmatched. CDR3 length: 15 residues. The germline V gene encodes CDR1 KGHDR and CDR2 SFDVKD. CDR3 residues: CATSRLAGVYNEQFF. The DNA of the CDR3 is TGTGCCACCAGTCGACTAGCGGGAGTCTACAATGAGCAGTTCTTC.

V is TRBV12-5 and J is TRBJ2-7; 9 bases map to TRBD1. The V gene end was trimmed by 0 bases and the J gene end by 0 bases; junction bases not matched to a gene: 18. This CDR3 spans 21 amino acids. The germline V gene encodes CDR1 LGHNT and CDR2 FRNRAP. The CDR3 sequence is CASGLVVKGQGHSLRSYEQYF. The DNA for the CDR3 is TGTGCTAGTGGTTTGGTAGTGAAAGGACAGGGGCATTCTCTTCGCTCCTACGAGCAGTACTTC.

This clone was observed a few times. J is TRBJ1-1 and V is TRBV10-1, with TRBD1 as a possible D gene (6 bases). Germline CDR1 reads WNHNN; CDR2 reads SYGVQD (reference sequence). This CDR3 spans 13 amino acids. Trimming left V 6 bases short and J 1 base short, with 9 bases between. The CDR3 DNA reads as TGCGCCAGCAGCGTACAGGGGAACACTGAAGCTTTCTTT. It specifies CASSVQGNTEAFF.

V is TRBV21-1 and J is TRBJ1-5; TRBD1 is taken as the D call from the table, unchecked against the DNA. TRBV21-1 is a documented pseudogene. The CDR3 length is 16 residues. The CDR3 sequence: CASSKPGHGDNQPQHF. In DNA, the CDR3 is TGTGCCAGCAGCAAACCGGGACACGGAGACAATCAGCCCCAGCATTTT.